This record covers a single T cell receptor beta chain. The data originate from a study of blood T cell repertoires in COVID-19. The wider study: Italy, Spain and the United States were the sources of the convalescent and acute COVID-19 samples.

Original analysis: Estimation of nucleated cell counts relied on the amplification of reference gene primers. Libraries were prepared by immunoSEQ multiplex PCR; TCRdb keeps only in-frame clonotypes and omits some of them. The D gene and trimming were derived from the DNA, and the V and J assignments and clone size from that table. The table has 150,000 to 200,000 clones, roughly 85% seen once. V shed 4 bases and J shed 8 bases, with 13 bases lying between them. Germline CDR1 is SGHRS and CDR2 is YFSETQ. This CDR3 is built from 13 residues. The source of this sequence is a man aged 50-60 years with active or convalescent COVID-19. V is TRBV5-1 and J is TRBJ2-1; no reliable D call. The sequenced sample consisted of peripheral blood. The CDR3: CASSPQVRDEQFF. The CDR3 coding sequence is TGCGCCAGCAGCCCTCAAGTACGCGATGAGCAGTTCTTC.